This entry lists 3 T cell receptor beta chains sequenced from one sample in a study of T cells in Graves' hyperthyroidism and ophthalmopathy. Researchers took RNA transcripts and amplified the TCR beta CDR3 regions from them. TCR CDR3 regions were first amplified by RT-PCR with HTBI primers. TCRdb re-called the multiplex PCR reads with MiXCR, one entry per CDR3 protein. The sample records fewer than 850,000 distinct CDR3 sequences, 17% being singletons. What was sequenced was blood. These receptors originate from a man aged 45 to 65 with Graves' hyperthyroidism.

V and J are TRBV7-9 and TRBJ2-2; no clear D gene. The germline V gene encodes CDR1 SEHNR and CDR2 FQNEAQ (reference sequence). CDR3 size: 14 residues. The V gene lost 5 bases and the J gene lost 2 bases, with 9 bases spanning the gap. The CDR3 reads CASSHDFNTGELFF. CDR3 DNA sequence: TGTGCCAGCAGCCACGACTTCAACACCGGGGAGCTGTTTTTT.

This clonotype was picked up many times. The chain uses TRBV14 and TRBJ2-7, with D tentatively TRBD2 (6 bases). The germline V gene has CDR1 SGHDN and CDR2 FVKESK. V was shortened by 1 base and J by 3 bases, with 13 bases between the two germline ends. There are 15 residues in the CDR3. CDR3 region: CASSQGAGRFYEQYF. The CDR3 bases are TGTGCCAGCAGCCAAGGAGCTGGGAGGTTCTACGAGCAGTACTTC.

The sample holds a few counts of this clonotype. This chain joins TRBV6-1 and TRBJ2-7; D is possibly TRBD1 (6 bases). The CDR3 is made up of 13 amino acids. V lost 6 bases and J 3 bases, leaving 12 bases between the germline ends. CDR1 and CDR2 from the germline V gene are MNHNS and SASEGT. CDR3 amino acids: CASSDRLDYEQYF. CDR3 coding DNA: TGTGCCAGCAGCGACAGGTTAGACTACGAGCAGTACTTC.